What follows is one T cell receptor (beta chain) and its context. Germline V gives CDR1 MNHEY, CDR2 SMNVEV (reference sequence). The CDR3 consists of 13 residues. Trimming shortened V by 2 bases and J by 4 bases, and 9 bases separated the two germline ends. Assay used: immunoSEQ multiplex PCR; TCRdb lists only in-frame clones, some missing. Of some 100,000 clones in the sample, around 93% were seen once. This record comes from a study of T cell changes during pregnancy in multiple sclerosis. The receptor was derived from a female donor with multiple sclerosis, enrolled in a pregnancy study. The sample here was peripheral blood, taken before pregnancy. The chain has TRBV27 and TRBJ2-7; D is uncertain. For the CDR3, the DNA is TGTGCCAGCAGTTTAGACCCTAGATACGAGCAGTACTTC. It specifies CASSLDPRYEQYF.